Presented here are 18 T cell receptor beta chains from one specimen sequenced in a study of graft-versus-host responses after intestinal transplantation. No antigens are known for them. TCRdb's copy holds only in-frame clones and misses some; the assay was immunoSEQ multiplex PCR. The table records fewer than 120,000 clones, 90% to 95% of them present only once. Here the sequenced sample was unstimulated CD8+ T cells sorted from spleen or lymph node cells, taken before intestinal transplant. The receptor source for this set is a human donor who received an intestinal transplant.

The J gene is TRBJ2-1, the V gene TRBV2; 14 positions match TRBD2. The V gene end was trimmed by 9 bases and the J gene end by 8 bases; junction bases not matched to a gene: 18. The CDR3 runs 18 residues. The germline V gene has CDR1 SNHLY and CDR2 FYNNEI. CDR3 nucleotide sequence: TGTGCCAGGGGTCCCGGGACTAGCGGGAGAACCCGACGGGATGAGCAGTTCTTC. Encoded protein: CARGPGTSGRTRRDEQFF.

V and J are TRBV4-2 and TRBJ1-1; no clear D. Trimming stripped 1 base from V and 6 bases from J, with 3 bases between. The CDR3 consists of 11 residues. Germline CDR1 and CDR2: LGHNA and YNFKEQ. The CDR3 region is CASSQGSEAFF. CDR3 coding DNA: TGTGCCAGCAGCCAAGGGTCTGAAGCTTTCTTT.

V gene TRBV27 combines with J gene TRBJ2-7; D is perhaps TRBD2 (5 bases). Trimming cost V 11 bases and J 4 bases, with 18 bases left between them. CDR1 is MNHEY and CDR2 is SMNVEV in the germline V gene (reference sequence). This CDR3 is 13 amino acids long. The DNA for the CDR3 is TGTGCCGCCGGCCCGCGGGTTGGATACGAGCAGTACTTC. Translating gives CAAGPRVGYEQYF.

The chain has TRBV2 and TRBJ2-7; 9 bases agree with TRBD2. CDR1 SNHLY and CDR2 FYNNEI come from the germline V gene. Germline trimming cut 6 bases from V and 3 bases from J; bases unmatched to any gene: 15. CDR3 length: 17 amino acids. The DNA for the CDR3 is TGTGCCAGCAGCTACATGTTTGCGGGAGGGTCCTACTACGAGCAGTACTTC. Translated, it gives CASSYMFAGGSYYEQYF.

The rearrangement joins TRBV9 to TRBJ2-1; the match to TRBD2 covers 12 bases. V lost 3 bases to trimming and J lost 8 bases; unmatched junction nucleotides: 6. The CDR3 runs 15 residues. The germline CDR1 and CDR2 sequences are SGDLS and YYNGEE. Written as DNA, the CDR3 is TGTGCCAGCAGCGGATCCGGGACTAGCGGGCATGAGCAGTTCTTC. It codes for CASSGSGTSGHEQFF.

CDR3 coding DNA: TGCAGCGGGGAGGCGGAGGACACTGAAGCTTTCTTT. Protein product: CSGEAEDTEAFF. The J gene is TRBJ1-1, the V gene TRBV29-1; the D is unclear. This CDR3 comprises 12 residues. V was cut by 7 bases and J by 3 bases, with 12 bases left in between. CDR1 is SQVTM, CDR2 ANQGSEA, per germline.

The CDR3 loop is CASSPSGRAYGYTF. The CDR3 DNA reads as TGTGCCAGCAGCCCCTCGGGACGGGCCTATGGCTACACCTTC. This chain links TRBV28 with TRBJ1-2, with D possibly being TRBD1 (5 bases). The CDR3 is made up of 14 amino acids. Germline V gene lookup returns CDR1 MDHEN and CDR2 SYDVKM. Trimming stripped 6 bases from V and 4 bases from J, with 15 bases between.

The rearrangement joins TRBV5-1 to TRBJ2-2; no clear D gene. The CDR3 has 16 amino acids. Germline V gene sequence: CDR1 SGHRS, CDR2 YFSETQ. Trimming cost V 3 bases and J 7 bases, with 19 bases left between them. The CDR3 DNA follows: TGCGCCAGCAGCTCGGTGGGTACTGGGCGCGGCGGGGAGCTGTTTTTT. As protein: CASSSVGTGRGGELFF.

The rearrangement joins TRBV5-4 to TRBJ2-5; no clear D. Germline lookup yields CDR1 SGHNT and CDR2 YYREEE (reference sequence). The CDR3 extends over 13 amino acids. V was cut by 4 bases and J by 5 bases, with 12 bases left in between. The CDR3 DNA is TGTGCCAGCAGCGTCACAGTTCAGGAGACCCAGTACTTC. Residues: CASSVTVQETQYF.

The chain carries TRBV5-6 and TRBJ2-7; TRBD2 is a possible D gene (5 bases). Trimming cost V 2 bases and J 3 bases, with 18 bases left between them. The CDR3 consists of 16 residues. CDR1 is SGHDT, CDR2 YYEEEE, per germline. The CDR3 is CASSLSPDRGNYEQYF. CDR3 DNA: TGTGCCAGCAGCTTATCTCCTGATCGGGGAAACTACGAGCAGTACTTC.

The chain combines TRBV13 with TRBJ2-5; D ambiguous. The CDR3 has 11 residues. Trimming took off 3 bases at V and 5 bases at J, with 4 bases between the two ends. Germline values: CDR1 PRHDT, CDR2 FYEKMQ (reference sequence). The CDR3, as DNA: TGTGCCAGCAGCTTGCGGGAGACCCAGTACTTC. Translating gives CASSLRETQYF.

CDR3 bases: TGTGCCAGCAGCTTCCTACCGGGACAGGGCCTTTCCTCCTACAATGAGCAGTTCTTC. Amino acids: CASSFLPGQGLSSYNEQFF. The rearrangement joins TRBV7-9 to TRBJ2-1, with 9 bases that match TRBD1. Germline CDR1 reads SEHNR; CDR2 reads FQNEAQ (reference sequence). This CDR3 spans 19 amino acids. Trimming removed 3 bases from V and 0 bases from J; junction bases left unmatched: 12.

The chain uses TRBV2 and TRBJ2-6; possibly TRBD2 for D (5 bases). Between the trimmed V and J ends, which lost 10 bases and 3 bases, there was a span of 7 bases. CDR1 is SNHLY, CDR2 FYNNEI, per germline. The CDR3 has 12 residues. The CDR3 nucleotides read TGTGCCATCGGGGTTGGGGCCAACGTCCTGACTTTC. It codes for CAIGVGANVLTF.

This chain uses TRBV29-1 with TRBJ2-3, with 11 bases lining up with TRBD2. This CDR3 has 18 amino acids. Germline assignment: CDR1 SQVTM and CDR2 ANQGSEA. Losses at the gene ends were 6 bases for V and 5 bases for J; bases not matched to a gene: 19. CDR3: CSVQDREYSGRALDTQYF. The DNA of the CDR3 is TGCAGCGTGCAGGACAGAGAATATAGCGGGAGGGCTCTAGATACGCAGTATTTT.

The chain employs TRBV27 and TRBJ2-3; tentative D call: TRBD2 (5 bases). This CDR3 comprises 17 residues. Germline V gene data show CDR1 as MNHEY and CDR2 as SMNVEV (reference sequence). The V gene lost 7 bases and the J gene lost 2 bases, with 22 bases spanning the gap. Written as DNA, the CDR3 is TGTGCCAGCACCGTCCTTTACGGAGGCCCTAACACAGATACGCAGTATTTT. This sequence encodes CASTVLYGGPNTDTQYF.

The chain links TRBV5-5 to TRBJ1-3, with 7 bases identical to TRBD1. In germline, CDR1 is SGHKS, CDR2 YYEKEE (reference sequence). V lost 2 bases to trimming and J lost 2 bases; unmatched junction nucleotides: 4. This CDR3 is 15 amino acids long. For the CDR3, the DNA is TGTGCCAGCAGCTTACAGGGGAATCCTGGAAACACCATATATTTT. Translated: CASSLQGNPGNTIYF.

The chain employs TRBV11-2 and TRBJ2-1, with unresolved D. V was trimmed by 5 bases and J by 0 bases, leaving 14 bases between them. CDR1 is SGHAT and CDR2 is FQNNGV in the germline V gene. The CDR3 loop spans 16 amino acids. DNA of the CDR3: TGTGCCAGCAGCCCAACGACTGTCAGCTCCTACAATGAGCAGTTCTTC. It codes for CASSPTTVSSYNEQFF.

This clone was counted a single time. Written as DNA, the CDR3 is TGCAGCGTGAGGGATAGACTAGCGGGAGTACACACCTACAATGAGCAGTTCTTC. Protein: CSVRDRLAGVHTYNEQFF. The genes are TRBV29-1 and TRBJ2-1, with 12 bases aligning to TRBD2. The CDR3 is made up of 18 amino acids. Losses at the gene ends were 6 bases for V and 2 bases for J; bases not matched to a gene: 14. Germline V gene data show CDR1 as SQVTM and CDR2 as ANQGSEA.